The TCR beta chain described here comes from a study of identical twins. This clonotype was detected a few times. Each CDR3 protein gets one entry after TCRdb re-called the 5' RACE reads with MiXCR. The sample yields roughly 720,000 distinct CDR3 sequences, roughly 20% seen once. The sample was also reused in another study, on T cells expressing NK-cell markers. In that study: Researchers report these clonotypes also headed the CD3+CD56-NKG2C+ fraction in a few donors.

Sequenced sample: PBMCs. The TCR was taken from a woman younger than 35 in good health.

The CDR3 protein is CASRAEQRTGELFF. CDR3 in DNA: TGTGCCAGCAGGGCCGAGCAGAGGACCGGGGAGCTGTTTTTT. The V gene is TRBV7-8, the J gene TRBJ2-2; no definite D call. The germline V gene encodes CDR1 SGHVS and CDR2 FQNEAQ. Trimming took off 6 bases at V and 5 bases at J, with 13 bases between the two ends. The CDR3 contains 14 residues.